Listed below are T cell receptor beta chains from one sample, sequenced in a study of blood T cell repertoires in COVID-19. The table came from immunoSEQ multiplex PCR; TCRdb's copy has only in-frame clones and leaves some out. The sample has 400,000 or so clones, 85% to 90% seen once. Sample: peripheral blood. Receptors were obtained from a young man with COVID-19, enrolled during active disease. Each CDR3 is given with its conserved first and last residue. A D gene is named only where the DNA matches it firmly. Clone size, where shown, is once, few, many, or a class for clones that have expanded.

TGTGCCAGCAGCAGAGGGACAGGCTATACGCAGTATTTT,CASSRGTGYTQYF,.,TRBJ2-3,TRBV7-9,TRBD1
TGTGCCAGTCGACAGGGGATGGAGACCCAGTACTTC,CASRQGMETQYF,.,TRBJ2-5,TRBV6-5,TRBD1
TGTGCCAGCTCCCTGAACTCGCGCGGGGTAAACGTCCGAGAGACCCAGTACTTC,CASSLNSRGVNVRETQYF,.,TRBJ2-5,TRBV18,.
TGCAGCGTTGAAGAGTCTTTCCTAGCGGTCTCCTACAATGAGCAGTTCTTC,CSVEESFLAVSYNEQFF,.,TRBJ2-1,TRBV29-1,TRBD2
TGTGCCTGGAGTAGCCCCTCCGGGACAGCGTTTAATGAAAAACTGTTTTTT,CAWSSPSGTAFNEKLFF,.,TRBJ1-4,TRBV30,TRBD1
TGTGCCAGCAGTGAAGACAGGGTGGGGGAGACCCAGTACTTC,CASSEDRVGETQYF,.,TRBJ2-5,TRBV2,.
TGTGCCAGCAGCCATGACAACCGGGGATACGAGCAGTACTTC,CASSHDNRGYEQYF,.,TRBJ2-7,TRBV3-1/TRBV3-2,.
TGTGCCAGCAGTGAATGGGACTTCCAAGAGACCCAGTACTTC,CASSEWDFQETQYF,.,TRBJ2-5,TRBV6-1,.
TGTGCCAGTAGTATAGATGAGGGCTCCTACGAGCAGTACTTC,CASSIDEGSYEQYF,.,TRBJ2-7,TRBV19,.
TGTGCCAGCAGACGAAAGGGACAGGAAAACATTCAGTACTTC,CASRRKGQENIQYF,.,TRBJ2-4,TRBV7-2,TRBD1
TGCAGCGTTGCCAGGGGGGCAGAGACCCAGTACTTC,CSVARGAETQYF,.,TRBJ2-5,TRBV29-1,.
TGCGCCAGCAGCTTGCCCGGACAGGGCTATGGCTACACCTTC,CASSLPGQGYGYTF,.,TRBJ1-2,TRBV5-1,TRBD1
TGCGCCAGCAGCGATGACAGGGGGTGGGCGAACACTGAAGCTTTCTTT,CASSDDRGWANTEAFF,.,TRBJ1-1,TRBV5-1,TRBD1
TGTGCCATCAAAGCAGACTCCACTGAAGCTTTCTTT,CAIKADSTEAFF,.,TRBJ1-1,TRBV10-3,.
TGTGCCAGCAGCCCGGGACTAGCGGGAGGGAGCTACAATGAGCAGTTCTTC,CASSPGLAGGSYNEQFF,.,TRBJ2-1,TRBV9,TRBD2
TGTGCCACATCTGTCGGACAGGGGTCACCTTACGAGCAGTACTTC,CATSVGQGSPYEQYF,few,TRBJ2-7,TRBV15,TRBD1
TGTGCCACCACTGACACAGCCCAGCCTGGACCCCAGCATTTT,CATTDTAQPGPQHF,few,TRBJ1-5,TRBV6-6,.